The 5 T cell receptor beta chains below all came from one sample that was sequenced in a study of T cells in Graves' hyperthyroidism and ophthalmopathy. TCR beta CDR3 regions were amplified from RNA transcripts. Using the HTBI primer set, a first-round RT-PCR was run on the TCR CDR3. MiXCR was run by TCRdb on the multiplex PCR reads, yielding one entry per CDR3 protein. The sample holds some 570,000 distinct CDR3 sequences, 11% to 15% seen once. The sequencing input was blood. These receptors were taken from a woman aged 18-35 years with Graves' ophthalmopathy.

There are many counts of this clonotype. The rearrangement uses TRBV27 and TRBJ2-1, with TRBD2 matching over 8 bases. Trimming took 4 bases from V and 6 from J; bases not matched to a gene: 20. There are 19 residues in the CDR3. Germline assignment: CDR1 MNHEY and CDR2 SMNVEV (reference sequence). CDR3 in amino acids: CASSSYLPIAGKHSNEQFF. The CDR3 DNA reads as TGTGCCAGCAGTTCCTACCTCCCTATAGCGGGAAAACATAGCAATGAGCAGTTCTTC.

This clonotype was counted at least ten times. This sequence joins TRBV28 and TRBJ2-7; TRBD2 might be the D (5 bases). The V end was cut by 2 bases, the J end by 9 bases, with 8 bases between. The CDR3 has 11 amino acids. Germline V CDR1 and CDR2: MDHEN, SYDVKM. CDR3 in amino acids: CASSLGSVQYF. For the CDR3, the DNA is TGTGCCAGCAGTTTAGGGAGTGTGCAGTACTTC.

Remarks on this clonotype: A much larger clone lies a single base off, so this may be a read error. This chain joins TRBV6-2 or TRBV6-3 and TRBJ2-7; TRBD2 might be the D (6 bases). Germline values: CDR1 MNHEY, CDR2 SVGEGT. The V end was cut by 6 bases, the J end by 7 bases, with 19 bases between. The CDR3 consists of 14 residues. The CDR3 DNA sequence: TGTGCCAGCAGCCTGGGACTTCCTCCCCATGAGCAGTACTTC. Protein sequence: CASSLGLPPHEQYF.

There are many counts of this clonotype. The rearrangement links TRBV5-6 to TRBJ2-7; D not resolved. The V and J ends lost 0 bases and 6 bases respectively, with 16 bases between them. From germline, CDR1 is SGHDT and CDR2 YYEEEE. The CDR3 totals 15 residues. The CDR3 nucleotides read TGTGCCAGCAGCTTGGCAGCCTTGCAGACGCGCGAGCAGTACTTC. This sequence encodes CASSLAALQTREQYF.

The sample holds many counts of this clonotype. The chain has TRBV28 and TRBJ1-2; 12 nucleotides match TRBD1. V shed 4 bases and J 3 bases; nucleotides not matched to a gene: 9. From germline, CDR1 is MDHEN and CDR2 SYDVKM. This CDR3 spans 17 amino acids. The CDR3 DNA reads as TGTGCCAGCAGTTCCCCCGGGACAGGGGGCGCTTACTATGGCTACACCTTC. This sequence encodes CASSSPGTGGAYYGYTF.